The 32 T cell receptor beta chains below all came from one sample that was sequenced in a study of T-cell memory formation after mild COVID-19. TCRdb processed the 5' RACE reads anew with MiXCR; each CDR3 protein has one entry. The data show about 81,000 distinct CDR3 sequences, around 25% seen once. The sample consisted of PBMCs or a T cell subset sorted from them (not recorded which). Every receptor here comes from a young man who had mild COVID-19 (a few samples of this study predate the infection). Cell type and time point are not known.

The rearrangement links TRBV6-4 to TRBJ2-1; possibly TRBD2 for D (7 bases). Germline CDR1 reads MRHNA; CDR2 reads SNTAGT. The ends were cut back, 6 bases at V and 8 bases at J, with 17 bases in the middle. This CDR3 contains 14 residues. Here the CDR3 reads CASSSAGEGDEQFF. The CDR3 DNA is TGTGCCAGCAGCTCGGCGGGGGAGGGGGATGAGCAGTTCTTC.

This clonotype was seen a handful of times. Relative to the germline gene, one junction end is altered; a read error may explain this. J is TRBJ2-3 and V is TRBV12-3 or TRBV12-4; D is uncertain. The CDR3 is made up of 12 amino acids. CDR3 nucleotides: TGTGCCACCAGTTCGGGCACAGATACGCAGTATTTT. The encoded protein is CATSSGTDTQYF.

This clonotype turned up a few times. The chain carries TRBV7-6 and TRBJ2-3; 10 bases map to TRBD2. Germline V gene sequence: CDR1 SGHVS, CDR2 FNYEAQ. V shed 6 bases, J shed 4 bases, and the junction held 10 bases outside the gene matches. This CDR3 is 16 amino acids long. This CDR3 reads CASRFSGGDFADTQYF. In DNA, the CDR3 is TGTGCCAGCAGATTCAGCGGGGGGGACTTCGCAGATACGCAGTATTTT.

In its sample, this clonotype was seen a few times. The gene calls are TRBV7-9 and TRBJ1-5, with a weak D call TRBD1 (5 bases). Trimming removed 5 bases at V and 5 bases at J, with 13 bases between. Germline V gives CDR1 SEHNR, CDR2 FQNEAQ (reference sequence). This CDR3 has 14 amino acids. CDR3 loop: CASSISTGDQPQHF. The CDR3 DNA reads TGTGCCAGCAGCATTTCCACAGGAGATCAGCCCCAGCATTTT.

The chain recombines TRBV6-5 with TRBJ1-5; TRBD1 aligns across 9 bases. Germline lookup yields CDR1 MNHEY and CDR2 SVGAGI. V was clipped by 5 bases and J by 7 bases; unmatched bases: 12. The CDR3 consists of 16 residues. DNA for the CDR3: TGTGCCAGCAGTCTTCGGGCTACAGGGGGCACGCAGCCCCAGCATTTT. Its translation: CASSLRATGGTQPQHF.

In DNA form, the CDR3 reads TGTGCCAGCAGCCCCGCCTTCGGGGACAGTACTACGTTCTACGAGCAGTACTTC. Translated, it gives CASSPAFGDSTTFYEQYF. The chain is built from TRBV11-2 and TRBJ2-7, with 7 bases aligning to TRBD1. Germline V gene lookup returns CDR1 SGHAT and CDR2 FQNNGV. The CDR3 runs 18 residues. J was trimmed by 3 bases and V by 5 bases; bases with no gene match: 19.

V is TRBV6-5 and J is TRBJ1-1; D call uncertain. Germline-derived CDR1 and CDR2 are MNHEY and SVGAGI. The CDR3 totals 12 residues. V shed 5 bases and J shed 1 base, with 5 bases lying between them. CDR3 residues: CASSTWNTEAFF. CDR3 DNA sequence: TGTGCCAGCAGTACTTGGAACACTGAAGCTTTCTTT.

This clonotype was seen a handful of times. The genes are TRBV30 and TRBJ2-5, with 7 bases fitting TRBD1. The CDR3 totals 12 residues. Germline trimming cut 2 bases from V and 5 bases from J; bases unmatched to any gene: 2. CDR1 GTSNPN and CDR2 SVGIG come from the germline V gene (reference sequence). For the CDR3, the DNA is TGTGCCTGGAGTAGGGGGCGGGAGACCCAGTACTTC. Translating it yields CAWSRGRETQYF.

This clonotype has a handful of counts. The chain recombines TRBV20-1 with TRBJ1-4, with D unclear. V lost 5 bases and J 3 bases, leaving 10 bases between the germline ends. CDR1 and CDR2 from the germline V gene are DFQATT and SNEGSKA (reference sequence). The CDR3 totals 13 residues. CDR3 loop: CSAAVSANEKLFF. CDR3 bases: TGCAGTGCTGCGGTCTCGGCTAATGAAAAACTGTTTTTT.

Only a few counts were recorded for this clonotype. This chain's CDR3 is CASSQDLGPTGELFF. The CDR3 DNA reads as TGCGCCAGCAGCCAAGATTTGGGGCCGACCGGGGAGCTGTTTTTT. This chain uses TRBV4-3 with TRBJ2-2; possibly TRBD1 for D (5 bases). Germline V gives CDR1 LGHNA, CDR2 YSLEER. Trimming took off 0 bases at V and 5 bases at J, with 10 bases between the two ends. This CDR3 has 15 amino acids.

V and J are TRBV28 and TRBJ1-1; 7 bases fit TRBD1. V shed 5 bases and J 4 bases; nucleotides not matched to a gene: 10. The CDR3 extends over 15 amino acids. CDR1 is MDHEN, CDR2 SYDVKM, per germline. The DNA for the CDR3 is TGTGCCAGCAGTCTGGGACAGCTGGTTTTCACTGAAGCTTTCTTT. Translated: CASSLGQLVFTEAFF.

The chain joins TRBV4-3 to TRBJ1-1; D may be TRBD1 (5 bases). With 4 bases removed from V and 0 bases from J, the gap between germline ends came to 15 bases. The CDR3 is 16 amino acids. The germline V gene has CDR1 LGHNA and CDR2 YSLEER. CDR3 sequence reads: CASSLDRDGLNTEAFF. CDR3 bases: TGCGCCAGCAGCCTCGACCGGGACGGCCTGAACACTGAAGCTTTCTTT.

The chain links TRBV7-2 to TRBJ2-5, with D tentatively TRBD1 (6 bases). The length of the CDR3 is 13 residues. V lost 2 bases to trimming and J lost 4 bases, with 8 bases between them. CDR1 and CDR2 from the germline V gene are SGHTA and FQGNSA. The CDR3 sequence: CASSLWGPETQYF. CDR3 sequence (DNA): TGTGCCAGCAGCTTATGGGGGCCAGAGACCCAGTACTTC.

This sequence joins TRBV7-9 and TRBJ2-7; D not certain. Germline loops: CDR1 SEHNR, CDR2 FQNEAQ (reference sequence). The CDR3 loop spans 14 amino acids. The ends were cut back, 5 bases at V and 6 bases at J, with 17 bases in the middle. CDR3 sequence reads: CASSRPETFGEQYV. Written as DNA, the CDR3 is TGTGCCAGCAGCCGTCCGGAAACCTTCGGCGAGCAGTACGTC.

Only a few counts were recorded for this clonotype. The chain carries TRBV20-1 and TRBJ2-2; 8 nucleotides match TRBD2. Germline trimming cut 3 bases from V and 0 bases from J; bases unmatched to any gene: 6. The germline V gene encodes CDR1 DFQATT and CDR2 SNEGSKA (reference sequence). The CDR3 spans 16 residues. CDR3 bases: TGCAGTGCTAGTCGGCGGGGGGCTACGAACACCGGGGAGCTGTTTTTT. This sequence encodes CSASRRGATNTGELFF.

V gene TRBV4-1 combines with J gene TRBJ1-4; 8 bases are shared with TRBD1. The V gene's germline CDR1 is MGHRA and CDR2 YSYEKL. The CDR3 runs 16 residues. V lost 4 bases, J lost 8 bases, and 12 bases stayed unmatched. CDR3 sequence (DNA): TGCGCCAGCAGCCCCTTCGGGACAGGCTTAGACGAAAAACTGTTTTTT. Protein: CASSPFGTGLDEKLFF.

Only a few counts were recorded for this clonotype. The J gene is TRBJ2-1, the V gene TRBV6-2 or TRBV6-3; TRBD1 agrees at 7 bases. V lost 8 bases and J lost 6; bases outside the gene matches: 7. The germline CDR1 and CDR2 sequences are MNHEY and SVGEGT. The CDR3 runs 13 residues. The CDR3 protein is CASCFTGVNEQFF. CDR3 bases: TGTGCCAGCTGCTTCACAGGGGTCAATGAGCAGTTCTTC.

This clonotype was counted at least ten times. The chain joins TRBV10-3 to TRBJ2-3, with 12 bases fitting TRBD2. The CDR3 sequence is 14 residues long. Germline CDR1 ENHRY, CDR2 SYGVKD. V dropped 9 bases and J dropped 5; count of bases not matched to a gene: 6. CDR3 bases: TGTGCCATGGCTAGCGGGGGGGCTCTAGATACGCAGTATTTT. Protein sequence: CAMASGGALDTQYF.

The CDR3 DNA reads as TGTGCCAGCAGTTCAGGGATACTCCAAGAGACCCAGTACTTC. It is translated as CASSSGILQETQYF. The chain carries TRBV28 and TRBJ2-5; D might be TRBD1 (5 bases). Per germline, CDR1 MDHEN and CDR2 SYDVKM. The CDR3 sequence is 14 residues long. V was cut by 4 bases and J by 1 base, with 10 bases left in between.

The rearrangement joins TRBV27 to TRBJ1-5, with D possibly matching TRBD1 (6 bases). The CDR3 spans 14 residues. Germline V gene sequence: CDR1 MNHEY, CDR2 SMNVEV (reference sequence). With 8 bases removed from V and 3 bases from J, the gap between germline ends came to 14 bases. CDR3 nucleotide sequence: TGTGCCAGCGACGGACAGTATACCAATCAGCCCCAGCATTTT. Translating gives CASDGQYTNQPQHF.

This clonotype was counted only a few times. The chain has TRBV11-2 and TRBJ1-4; TRBD1 agrees at 7 bases. This CDR3 has 14 residues. J gave up 4 bases and V 5 bases, and 4 bases lay outside the gene matches. From germline, CDR1 is SGHAT and CDR2 FQNNGV. The CDR3 sequence is CASSEGQINEKLFF. CDR3 nucleotides: TGTGCCAGCAGCGAGGGACAGATTAATGAAAAACTGTTTTTT. Looking up the rest from reference TRBV11-2 and TRBJ1-4 gives the full variable domain: EAGVAQSPRYKIIEKRQSVAFWCNPISGHATLYWYQQILGQGPKLLIQFQNNGVVDDSQLPKDRFSAERLKGVDSTLKIQPAKLEDSAVYLCASSEGQINEKLFFGSGTQLSVL.

This chain uses TRBV5-5 with TRBJ1-1, with TRBD1 as a possible D gene (5 bases). The CDR3 is made up of 16 amino acids. Germline CDR1 is SGHKS and CDR2 is YYEKEE (reference sequence). The V gene lost 2 bases and the J gene lost 5 bases, with 19 bases spanning the gap. CDR3 protein: CASSFGRDSRGTEAFF. The DNA for the CDR3 is TGTGCCAGCAGCTTTGGCCGCGACAGTCGAGGGACTGAAGCTTTCTTT.

The chain links TRBV6-5 to TRBJ2-5, with D uncertain. The CDR3 totals 17 residues. Germline CDR1 is MNHEY and CDR2 is SVGAGI. V was cut by 0 bases and J by 1 base, with 15 bases left in between. CDR3 DNA sequence: TGTGCCAGCAGTTACTCGATTGTGGCAGAGACCCAAGAGACCCAGTACTTC. This encodes CASSYSIVAETQETQYF.

This clonotype has ten or more counts. The chain carries TRBV27 and TRBJ2-2; D is unresolved. The CDR3 totals 13 residues. Germline lookup yields CDR1 MNHEY and CDR2 SMNVEV (reference sequence). The V end lost 8 bases, the J end lost 4 bases, and 11 bases lay between the germline ends. The CDR3 spells CASGLLSTGELFF. DNA for the CDR3: TGTGCCAGCGGGCTTCTCTCCACCGGGGAGCTGTTTTTT.

The chain has TRBV10-2 and TRBJ2-1; 11 nucleotides align to TRBD2. J lost 6 bases, V lost 6 bases, and 4 bases had no gene match. CDR1 is WSHSY and CDR2 is SAAADI in the germline V gene. The CDR3 totals 14 residues. CDR3 residues: CASSLAGGSNEQFF. CDR3 nucleotide sequence: TGCGCCAGCAGCCTAGCGGGGGGCTCCAATGAGCAGTTCTTC.

This clonotype came up a few times. The chain joins TRBV12-3 or TRBV12-4 to TRBJ1-1; D gene uncertain. The CDR3 covers 14 residues. V was clipped by 6 bases and J by 3 bases, with 14 bases between them. CDR3 in amino acids: CASSTGPWHTEAFF. DNA of the CDR3: TGTGCCAGCAGCACCGGGCCATGGCACACTGAAGCTTTCTTT.

V and J are TRBV12-3 or TRBV12-4 and TRBJ2-7, with D maybe TRBD2 (5 bases). V gave up 3 bases and J gave up 1 base, with 7 bases separating them. The CDR3 length is 13 residues. The CDR3 DNA follows: TGTGCCAGCAGTTTCGGCGGGTCCTACGAGCAGTACGTC. Translated, it gives CASSFGGSYEQYV.

This clonotype has a handful of counts. The chain has TRBV11-2 and TRBJ2-1; the D call may be TRBD1 or TRBD2 (5 bases each). The CDR3 runs to 12 residues. The germline gives CDR1 SGHAT, CDR2 FQNNGV. Trimming left V 5 bases short and J 10 bases short, with 12 bases between. The CDR3 spells CASSHGAWEQFF. The CDR3 bases are TGTGCCAGCAGCCACGGGGCTTGGGAGCAGTTCTTC.

The chain employs TRBV7-9 and TRBJ1-1; D not resolved. The CDR3 has 14 residues. Trimming left V 1 base short and J 2 bases short, with 8 bases between. Germline V CDR1 and CDR2: SEHNR, FQNEAQ (reference sequence). CDR3 region: CASSLGGPNTEAFF. The CDR3 region has the DNA TGTGCCAGCAGCTTAGGTGGCCCCAACACTGAAGCTTTCTTT.

This clonotype was detected a few times. The V call is TRBV20-1, the J call TRBJ1-5; 10 bases line up with TRBD1. This CDR3 region has 15 residues. The trim removed 3 bases at V and 4 bases at J, leaving 6 bases unmatched. CDR1 is DFQATT and CDR2 is SNEGSKA in the germline V gene (reference sequence). CDR3 bases: TGCAGTGCTAGGGCTCTGGGACAGGGGAATCAGCCCCAGCATTTT. As protein: CSARALGQGNQPQHF.

Only a few counts were recorded for this clonotype. CDR3 nucleotides: TGTGCCAGCAGCTCGTACCTGGCGGGCAATGAGCAGTTCTTC. It yields the protein CASSSYLAGNEQFF. This chain joins TRBV7-9 and TRBJ2-1; D is possibly TRBD2 (5 bases). There are 14 residues in the CDR3. Trimming left V 4 bases short and J 6 bases short, with 13 bases between. In germline, CDR1 is SEHNR, CDR2 FQNEAQ (reference sequence).

This rearrangement joins TRBV29-1 to TRBJ2-5; perhaps TRBD2 as D (5 bases). V was cut by 7 bases and J by 7 bases, with 19 bases left in between. Germline values: CDR1 SQVTM, CDR2 ANQGSEA. The CDR3 extends over 13 amino acids. The DNA for the CDR3 is TGCAGCGCCCATGGGGTGGGAGATGGGACCCAGTACTTC. Residues: CSAHGVGDGTQYF.